The 21 T cell receptor beta chains listed next were all sequenced from one sample in a study of blood T cell repertoires in COVID-19 (dated by TCRdb to about 2020). Library creation used the immunoSEQ multiplex PCR assay. Sourced from immuneACCESS, this table was stored by TCRdb with only in-frame sequences that have V and J called. A share of the clones is absent; for the studies checked, an unresolved V gene accounts for under half, and the remainder has no known explanation. Recorded for this sample are 240,000 or so clones; about four fifths of them occurred a single time. Less than 3.5% of the sample rests with the top ten. Sequenced material: peripheral blood. The source is a woman in her late teens or twenties with acute or convalescent COVID-19.

This sequence joins TRBV11-2 and TRBJ1-2, with TRBD1 matching 9 bases. The germline CDR1 and CDR2 sequences are SGHAT and FQNNGV. The CDR3 runs 15 residues. J gave up 1 base and V 6 bases, and 6 bases lay outside the gene matches. In DNA form, the CDR3 reads TGTGCCAGCAGTTCGGGGGGACAGGGTAACTATGGCTACACCTTC. Encoded protein: CASSSGGQGNYGYTF.

V is TRBV7-6 and J is TRBJ2-3; 7 bases are a match to TRBD1. V was clipped by 5 bases and J by 5 bases; unmatched bases: 13. Germline V gene sequence: CDR1 SGHVS, CDR2 FNYEAQ. The CDR3 spans 16 residues. CDR3 amino acids: CASSRQQGLGKDTQYF. In DNA, the CDR3 is TGTGCCAGCAGCCGACAACAGGGGTTAGGTAAAGATACGCAGTATTTT.

This chain links TRBV7-2 with TRBJ2-3; 10 bases map to TRBD2. V lost 6 bases and J lost 4; bases outside the gene matches: 7. This CDR3 spans 15 amino acids. From germline, CDR1 is SGHTA and CDR2 FQGNSA. The CDR3 region has the DNA TGTGCCAGCAGACACCTAGCGGGGGCGCCAGATACGCAGTATTTT. Its translation: CASRHLAGAPDTQYF.

This sequence joins TRBV10-3 and TRBJ1-6, with 10 bases matching TRBD1. CDR3 length: 16 residues. Germline trimming cut 3 bases from V and 9 bases from J; bases unmatched to any gene: 8. Germline V CDR1 and CDR2: ENHRY, SYGVKD. The CDR3 DNA reads TGTGCCATCAGTGATACTTGGACAGGGGGAAGTTCACCCCTCCACTTT. Translation: CAISDTWTGGSSPLHF.

The rearrangement links TRBV19 to TRBJ1-3, with TRBD1 identical over 7 bases. V lost 3 bases to trimming and J lost 1 base; unmatched junction nucleotides: 3. The CDR3 covers 15 residues. CDR1 is LNHDA and CDR2 is SQIVND in the germline V gene (reference sequence). CDR3 region: CASSMTGLSGNTIYF. CDR3 DNA sequence: TGTGCCAGTAGTATGACAGGGCTGTCTGGAAACACCATATATTTT. The full variable domain, completed using reference TRBV19 and TRBJ1-3, is DGGITQSPKYLFRKEGQNVTLSCEQNLNHDAMYWYRQDPGQGLRLIYYSQIVNDFQKGDIAEGYSVSREKKESFPLTVTSAQKNPTAFYLCASSMTGLSGNTIYFGEGSWLTVV.

The V gene is TRBV29-1, the J gene TRBJ1-2; 7 bases agree with TRBD1. Per the germline V gene, CDR1 is SQVTM and CDR2 is ANQGSEA. V dropped 6 bases and J dropped 8; count of bases not matched to a gene: 12. CDR3 length equals 13 residues. In DNA, the CDR3 is TGCAGCGTCGAGGGACAGCCGGGCAGGGGCTACACCTTC. Residues: CSVEGQPGRGYTF.

The gene calls are TRBV5-1 and TRBJ2-1, with 9 positions matching TRBD1. The CDR3 totals 15 residues. J gave up 3 bases and V 3 bases, and 4 bases lay outside the gene matches. Looked up from germline, CDR1 is SGHRS and CDR2 is YFSETQ. CDR3 residues: CASSSGTGNYNEQFF. DNA for the CDR3: TGCGCCAGCAGCTCCGGGACAGGGAACTACAATGAGCAGTTCTTC.

The V gene is TRBV10-2, the J gene TRBJ2-6, with a tentative D call TRBD1 (5 bases). Between the trimmed V and J ends, which lost 4 bases and 2 bases, there was a span of 9 bases. The CDR3 runs to 15 residues. CDR1 and CDR2 from the germline V gene are WSHSY and SAAADI. The CDR3 loop reads CASSGQGTGANVLTF. The CDR3 bases are TGCGCCAGCAGTGGCCAGGGAACTGGGGCCAACGTCCTGACTTTC.

This clone was seen a single time. The genes are TRBV3-1 (or the pseudogene TRBV3-2) and TRBJ2-3; 12 positions agree with TRBD2. CDR3 length: 17 amino acids. Looked up from germline, CDR1 is LGHDT and CDR2 is YNNKEL (reference sequence). V was pared by 5 bases and J by 4 bases, with 10 bases of the junction left unmatched. The chain's CDR3 is CASSASRLAGVSDTQYF. The CDR3 nucleotides read TGTGCCAGCAGCGCCTCACGACTAGCGGGAGTTTCAGATACGCAGTATTTT.

The chain links TRBV24-1 to TRBJ2-5; 8 positions agree with TRBD1. The CDR3 extends over 16 amino acids. Looked up from germline, CDR1 is KGHDR and CDR2 is SFDVKD. Losses at the gene ends were 3 bases for V and 5 bases for J; bases not matched to a gene: 10. CDR3 loop: CATSDTLYTGGETQYF. CDR3 DNA sequence: TGTGCCACCAGTGATACCTTATATACAGGGGGTGAGACCCAGTACTTC.

V is TRBV6-5 and J is TRBJ1-2, with D maybe TRBD1 (6 bases). V lost 8 bases to trimming and J lost 7 bases, with 14 bases between them. The germline gives CDR1 MNHEY, CDR2 SVGAGI. The length of the CDR3 is 12 residues. The CDR3: CASGTGSSGYTF. The CDR3 region has the DNA TGTGCCAGCGGTACAGGGAGTAGTGGCTACACCTTC.

The J gene is TRBJ2-2, the V gene TRBV2, with 10 nucleotides matching TRBD2. This CDR3 has 15 residues. With V trimmed by 7 bases and J by 4 bases, 6 bases remained unmatched. Per germline, CDR1 SNHLY and CDR2 FYNNEI. CDR3 sequence reads: CASIAGGTGTGELFF. The CDR3 DNA follows: TGTGCCAGCATAGCGGGAGGTACCGGCACCGGGGAGCTGTTTTTT. The complete variable domain, with remaining parts taken from reference TRBV2 and TRBJ2-2, reads EPEVTQTPSHQVTQMGQEVILRCVPISNHLYFYWYRQILGQKVEFLVSFYNNEISEKSEIFDDQFSVERPDGSNFTLKIRSTKLEDSAMYFCASIAGGTGTGELFFGEGSRLTVL.

V usage is TRBV30 and J usage is TRBJ2-3; D perhaps matches TRBD1 (6 bases). The germline V gene encodes CDR1 GTSNPN and CDR2 SVGIG (reference sequence). The CDR3 sequence is 14 residues long. The ends were cut back, 5 bases at V and 4 bases at J, with 16 bases in the middle. CDR3 coding DNA: TGTGCCTGGTCAAACAGGGCCGGGTCAGATACGCAGTATTTT. It codes for CAWSNRAGSDTQYF.

The gene calls are TRBV27 and TRBJ2-5; D perhaps matches TRBD1 (6 bases). The CDR3 length is 14 residues. Germline V gives CDR1 MNHEY, CDR2 SMNVEV (reference sequence). Trimming left V 5 bases short and J 7 bases short, with 17 bases between. The CDR3 is CASSTRQDLGTQYF. As DNA, the CDR3 is TGTGCCAGCAGTACTCGACAGGACCTGGGGACCCAGTACTTC.

This clone was seen more than once but under ten times. This chain connects TRBV24-1 to TRBJ2-1, with 8 bases that match TRBD1. Germline V lookup: CDR1 KGHDR, CDR2 SFDVKD. V trimming: 3 bases; J trimming: 3 bases; junction bases outside the gene matches: 6. The CDR3 is 16 amino acids. The CDR3, as DNA: TGTGCCACCAGTGATCAGGGGGCTCAAAACTACAATGAGCAGTTCTTC. It codes for CATSDQGAQNYNEQFF.

The V and J genes are TRBV5-5 and TRBJ1-6; no firm D call. V was clipped by 3 bases and J by 3 bases, with 7 bases between them. CDR1 and CDR2 from the germline V gene are SGHKS and YYEKEE (reference sequence). This CDR3 region has 14 residues. The CDR3 sequence is CASSSSLYNSPLHF. The CDR3 bases are TGTGCCAGCAGCTCCTCACTCTATAATTCACCCCTCCACTTT.

This clone appeared a single time. This chain uses TRBV19 with TRBJ1-1, with TRBD1 as a possible D gene (5 bases). This CDR3 region has 13 residues. V lost 3 bases and J lost 2, with 7 bases in between. Per the germline V gene, CDR1 is LNHDA and CDR2 is SQIVND (reference sequence). The CDR3 nucleotides read TGTGCCAGTAGTATTGACAGTAACACTGAAGCTTTCTTT. As protein: CASSIDSNTEAFF.

The rearrangement uses TRBV3-1 (or the pseudogene TRBV3-2) and TRBJ1-2, with TRBD1 identical over 9 bases. This CDR3 is built from 15 residues. Germline V gene data show CDR1 as LGHDT and CDR2 as YNNKEL (reference sequence). V was pared by 5 bases and J by 5 bases, with 9 bases of the junction left unmatched. CDR3 region: CASSAQPGTGYGYTF. As DNA, the CDR3 is TGTGCCAGCAGCGCACAACCCGGGACAGGGTATGGCTACACCTTC.

V usage is TRBV7-8 and J usage is TRBJ1-3; 7 bases agree with TRBD1. Trimming at V came to 7 bases and at J to 1 base, leaving 4 bases not matched to a gene. CDR3 length: 14 amino acids. The germline gives CDR1 SGHVS, CDR2 FQNEAQ. As DNA, the CDR3 is TGTGCCAGCATCACCAGGGGGTCTGGAAACACCATATATTTT. This translates into CASITRGSGNTIYF. The full variable domain, with the rest looked up from reference TRBV7-8 and TRBJ1-3, is GAGVSQSPRYKVAKRGQDVALRCDPISGHVSLFWYQQALGQGPEFLTYFQNEAQLDKSGLPSDRFFAERPEGSVSTLKIQRTQQEDSAVYLCASITRGSGNTIYFGEGSWLTVV.

V gene TRBV7-9 combines with J gene TRBJ2-5; 15 nucleotides match TRBD2. J lost 5 bases, V lost 4 bases, and 11 bases had no gene match. The CDR3 is 18 amino acids. From germline, CDR1 is SEHNR and CDR2 FQNEAQ (reference sequence). The CDR3 nucleotides are TGTGCCAGCAGCTCCGACGGACTAGCGGGAGGGCGGTGGGAGACCCAGTACTTC. Translating it yields CASSSDGLAGGRWETQYF.

J is TRBJ2-7 and V is TRBV27; 11 nucleotides match TRBD2. The CDR3 is 18 residues long. Germline loops: CDR1 MNHEY, CDR2 SMNVEV (reference sequence). V was pared by 7 bases and J by 0 bases, with 14 bases of the junction left unmatched. CDR3 DNA: TGTGCCAGCACCCTGAGTTGGACTAGCGGGCCCAGCTCCTACGAGCAGTACTTC. Its protein product is CASTLSWTSGPSSYEQYF.